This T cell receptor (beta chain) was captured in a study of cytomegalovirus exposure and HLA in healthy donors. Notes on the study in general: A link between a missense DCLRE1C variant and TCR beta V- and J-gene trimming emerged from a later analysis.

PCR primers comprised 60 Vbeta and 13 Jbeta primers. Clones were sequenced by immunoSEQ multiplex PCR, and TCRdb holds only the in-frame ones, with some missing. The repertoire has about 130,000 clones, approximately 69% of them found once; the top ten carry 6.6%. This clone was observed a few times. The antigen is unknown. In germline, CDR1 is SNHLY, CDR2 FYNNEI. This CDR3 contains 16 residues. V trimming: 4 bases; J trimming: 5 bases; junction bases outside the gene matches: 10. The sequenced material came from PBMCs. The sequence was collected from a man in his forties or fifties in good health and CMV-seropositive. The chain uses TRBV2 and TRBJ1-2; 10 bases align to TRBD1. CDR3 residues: CASSADRGRDNYGYTF. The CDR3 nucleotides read TGTGCCAGCAGTGCAGACAGGGGGCGAGATAATTATGGCTACACCTTC.